One sample yielded the 28 T cell receptor beta chains listed below, sequenced in a study of regulatory dendritic cells for organ transplantation. No antigen is known for these receptors. Sorted subsets were CFSE-labeled and cultured approximately 5 days with allogeneic dendritic cells. Generated by immunoSEQ multiplex PCR, the TCRdb table keeps only in-frame clones and is missing some. The sample records about 20,000 clones, 75% to 90% being singletons. Specimen: naive CD4+ T cells from blood cultured with regulatory dendritic cells. This sample's subset: CD45RA+ naive T cells. The source of these receptors is a human donor in good health.

This chain connects TRBV7-2 to TRBJ1-1; D gene uncertain. Trimming shortened V by 4 bases and J by 2 bases, and 14 bases separated the two germline ends. Germline assignment: CDR1 SGHTA and CDR2 FQGNSA. There are 15 residues in the CDR3. Here the CDR3 DNA reads TGTGCCAGCAGCTATCTGCCTAGGCTTAACACTGAAGCTTTCTTT. The encoded protein is CASSYLPRLNTEAFF.

The V gene is TRBV7-6, the J gene TRBJ1-2; D gene ambiguous. The CDR3 sequence is 13 residues long. CDR1 and CDR2 from the germline V gene are SGHVS and FNYEAQ. With 5 bases removed from V and 8 bases from J, the gap between germline ends came to 15 bases. The CDR3, as DNA: TGTGCCAGCAGCCCGGGAGGGCCTCGGGGCTACACCTTC. Translating it yields CASSPGGPRGYTF.

The chain combines TRBV4-1 with TRBJ2-2; 8 nucleotides match TRBD1. This CDR3 contains 15 residues. Trimming cost V 1 base and J 5 bases; bases outside gene matches: 3. Germline V CDR1 and CDR2: MGHRA, YSYEKL. The CDR3 nucleotides read TGCGCCAGCAGCCAAGTACGACAGGGGACCGGGGAGCTGTTTTTT. Protein product: CASSQVRQGTGELFF.

The genes are TRBV5-1 and TRBJ2-1; 10 bases map to TRBD2. CDR3 size: 13 residues. Germline V gives CDR1 SGHRS, CDR2 YFSETQ. The ends lost 2 bases at V and 9 bases at J; junction bases unmatched: 2. CDR3 protein: CASSFGLAAEQFF. The CDR3 DNA reads TGCGCCAGCAGCTTTGGACTAGCGGCTGAGCAGTTCTTC.

The chain carries TRBV19 and TRBJ2-7; 7 bases are a match to TRBD1. Germline-derived CDR1 and CDR2 are LNHDA and SQIVND (reference sequence). V trimming: 7 bases; J trimming: 2 bases; junction bases outside the gene matches: 5. The CDR3 is made up of 13 amino acids. This CDR3 is CASTPGQAYEQYF. The CDR3 DNA reads TGTGCCAGTACCCCCGGACAGGCCTACGAGCAGTACTTC.

This rearrangement joins TRBV2 to TRBJ1-4; a possible D gene is TRBD1 (5 bases). The CDR3 totals 15 residues. CDR1 SNHLY and CDR2 FYNNEI come from the germline V gene. V shed 8 bases and J shed 8 bases, with 21 bases lying between them. The CDR3 is CASDFGGTRGEKLFF. CDR3 coding DNA: TGTGCCAGCGATTTCGGGGGGACCAGAGGGGAAAAACTGTTTTTT.

J is TRBJ2-7 and V is TRBV19, with D perhaps TRBD1 (5 bases). The V gene's germline CDR1 is LNHDA and CDR2 SQIVND (reference sequence). Deletions cut 1 base from V and 5 bases from J, with 12 bases between. This CDR3 contains 14 residues. The CDR3 DNA sequence: TGTGCCAGTAGTATAGCAGGGTGGAAAAACGAGCAGTACTTC. Translated: CASSIAGWKNEQYF.

This sequence joins TRBV5-6 and TRBJ2-1, with D unresolved. This CDR3 has 15 residues. Germline CDR1 SGHDT, CDR2 YYEEEE. With 1 base removed from V and 2 bases from J, the gap between germline ends came to 10 bases. The CDR3 sequence: CASSLTARTYNEQFF. DNA of the CDR3: TGTGCCAGCAGCTTGACGGCCAGAACCTACAATGAGCAGTTCTTC.

The chain links TRBV30 to TRBJ2-7, with D unresolved. Per germline, CDR1 GTSNPN and CDR2 SVGIG (reference sequence). V was clipped by 0 bases and J by 5 bases, with 17 bases between them. This CDR3 comprises 15 residues. DNA of the CDR3: TGTGCCTGGAGTGTACGGTTCCTTCAGCCCCACGAGCAGTACTTC. This sequence encodes CAWSVRFLQPHEQYF.

DNA of the CDR3: TGCAGCGTTCGAAGGACAGGGTCCACCGGGGAGCTGTTTTTT. Its protein product is CSVRRTGSTGELFF. J is TRBJ2-2 and V is TRBV29-1; 8 nucleotides match TRBD1. This CDR3 comprises 14 residues. Losses at the gene ends were 5 bases for V and 4 bases for J; bases not matched to a gene: 6. The germline gives CDR1 SQVTM, CDR2 ANQGSEA.

The V gene is TRBV6-5, the J gene TRBJ2-7; 8 bases are shared with TRBD2. V gave up 0 bases and J gave up 1 base; unmatched junction bases: 5. The CDR3 runs to 16 residues. CDR1 MNHEY and CDR2 SVGAGI come from the germline V gene. CDR3 residues: CASSYSRGGLSYEQYF. The CDR3 coding sequence is TGTGCCAGCAGTTACTCGCGCGGGGGGCTGTCCTACGAGCAGTACTTC.

This chain joins TRBV30 and TRBJ2-5; 14 nucleotides agree with TRBD2. This CDR3 contains 17 residues. V was pared by 0 bases and J by 4 bases, with 7 bases of the junction left unmatched. The germline CDR1 and CDR2 sequences are GTSNPN and SVGIG (reference sequence). In nucleotides, the CDR3 is TGTGCCTGGAGTGTAGGACTAGCGGGGGGAACGGGAGAGACCCAGTACTTC. Its protein is CAWSVGLAGGTGETQYF.

The V call is TRBV10-1, the J call TRBJ1-1, with TRBD1 as a possible D gene (5 bases). Deletions cut 5 bases from V and 7 bases from J, with 14 bases between. The V gene's germline CDR1 is WNHNN and CDR2 SYGVQD (reference sequence). There are 13 residues in the CDR3. CDR3: CASSSGTSLEAFF. CDR3 in DNA: TGCGCCAGCAGTTCCGGGACTTCCCTTGAAGCTTTCTTT.

In its sample, this clone was seen a few times. V is TRBV7-2 and J is TRBJ2-7; D gene uncertain. Trimming took off 1 base at V and 4 bases at J, with 2 bases between the two ends. The V gene's germline CDR1 is SGHTA and CDR2 FQGNSA. This CDR3 spans 11 amino acids. CDR3 nucleotides: TGTGCCAGCAGCTTAGTGTACGAGCAGTACTTC. Protein: CASSLVYEQYF.

This clone was counted only a few times. The chain is built from TRBV18 and TRBJ2-3; D assignment may be TRBD1 or TRBD2 (5 bases each). CDR1 and CDR2 from the germline V gene are KGHSH and LQKENI. Trimming shortened V by 8 bases and J by 0 bases, and 12 bases separated the two germline ends. CDR3 length: 14 residues. CDR3 DNA: TGTGCCAGCGGGCCGGGGCCAAGCACAGATACGCAGTATTTT. Translating it yields CASGPGPSTDTQYF.

The J gene is TRBJ2-2, the V gene TRBV28; TRBD1 might be the D (6 bases). V gave up 2 bases and J gave up 4 bases, with 11 bases separating them. Germline assignment: CDR1 MDHEN and CDR2 SYDVKM. There are 15 residues in the CDR3. The CDR3 reads CASSLHRVITGELFF. CDR3 DNA sequence: TGTGCCAGCAGTTTACACAGGGTCATCACCGGGGAGCTGTTTTTT. Supplemented by reference TRBV28 and TRBJ2-2, the full variable domain reads DVKVTQSSRYLVKRTGEKVFLECVQDMDHENMFWYRQDPGLGLRLIYFSYDVKMKEKGDIPEGYSVSREKKERFSLILESASTNQTSMYLCASSLHRVITGELFFGEGSRLTVL.

This chain joins TRBV7-3 and TRBJ2-3, with 8 bases fitting TRBD2. J lost 5 bases, V lost 3 bases, and 4 bases had no gene match. Per germline, CDR1 SGHTA and CDR2 FQGTGA. The CDR3 runs to 14 residues. CDR3 bases: TGTGCCAGCAGCTTCGGACTAGCTGGAGATACGCAGTATTTT. It encodes CASSFGLAGDTQYF. Filled out from reference TRBV7-3 and TRBJ2-3, the complete variable domain reads GAGVSQTPSNKVTEKGKYVELRCDPISGHTALYWYRQSLGQGPEFLIYFQGTGAADDSGLPNDRFFAVRPEGSVSTLKIQRTERGDSAVYLCASSFGLAGDTQYFGPGTRLTVL.

V is TRBV28 and J is TRBJ2-7; 9 nucleotides line up with TRBD1. This CDR3 region has 15 residues. Looked up from germline, CDR1 is MDHEN and CDR2 is SYDVKM. J lost 4 bases, V lost 6 bases, and 10 bases had no gene match. The CDR3 region is CASSLHGQGLYEQYF. CDR3 DNA sequence: TGTGCCAGCAGCCTCCATGGACAGGGGCTTTACGAGCAGTACTTC.

In nucleotides, the CDR3 is TGTGCCAGCAGTAATTACGGGGGGGGTGACTACGAGCAGTACTTC. It codes for CASSNYGGGDYEQYF. The V and J genes are TRBV6-6 and TRBJ2-7; 8 bases are a match to TRBD2. This CDR3 contains 15 residues. V dropped 5 bases and J dropped 3; count of bases not matched to a gene: 9. CDR1 and CDR2 (germline): MNHNY, SVGAGI (reference sequence).

The chain joins TRBV28 to TRBJ2-7, with a possible D match to TRBD2 (6 bases). Trimming cost V 7 bases and J 7 bases, with 17 bases left between them. CDR1 and CDR2 from the germline V gene are MDHEN and SYDVKM. This CDR3 is built from 13 residues. CDR3 sequence: CASIQGGRGEQYF. In nucleotides, the CDR3 is TGTGCCAGCATTCAAGGAGGGCGAGGGGAGCAGTACTTC. The full variable domain, rest sourced from reference TRBV28 and TRBJ2-7, is DVKVTQSSRYLVKRTGEKVFLECVQDMDHENMFWYRQDPGLGLRLIYFSYDVKMKEKGDIPEGYSVSREKKERFSLILESASTNQTSMYLCASIQGGRGEQYFGPGTRLTVT.

This chain joins TRBV19 and TRBJ1-1; 9 bases agree with TRBD1. The V gene end was trimmed by 8 bases and the J gene end by 0 bases; junction bases not matched to a gene: 4. Germline V lookup: CDR1 LNHDA, CDR2 SQIVND (reference sequence). This CDR3 is built from 14 residues. The CDR3 region is CASQTGGMNTEAFF. The CDR3 nucleotides read TGTGCCAGTCAGACAGGGGGTATGAACACTGAAGCTTTCTTT.

This clone has more than one count but fewer than ten. The chain carries TRBV7-2 and TRBJ2-5, with 7 nucleotides matching TRBD2. Germline-derived CDR1 and CDR2 are SGHTA and FQGNSA. The CDR3 totals 14 residues. The ends lost 0 bases at V and 5 bases at J; junction bases unmatched: 3. The CDR3 nucleotides read TGTGCCAGCAGCTTAGCGGGGAGGGGCGAGACCCAGTACTTC. This encodes CASSLAGRGETQYF.

The chain has TRBV6-6 and TRBJ2-7; 9 bases line up with TRBD1. In germline, CDR1 is MNHNY, CDR2 SVGAGI (reference sequence). Trimming took 6 bases from V and 7 from J; bases not matched to a gene: 10. The CDR3 loop spans 14 amino acids. CDR3 coding DNA: TGTGCCAGCAGCCGGGACAGGGCTAATTGGGAGCAGTACTTC. Its protein product is CASSRDRANWEQYF.

The J gene is TRBJ2-4, the V gene TRBV23-1; D gene unclear. TRBV23-1 has ORF status, its function being uncertain. V lost 0 bases and J lost 0, with 9 bases in between. The CDR3 has 16 residues. CDR3 protein: CASSQSTSRAKNIQYF. In DNA, the CDR3 is TGCGCCAGCAGTCAATCGACCAGCAGAGCCAAAAACATTCAGTACTTC.

The rearrangement joins TRBV11-2 to TRBJ1-6, with D tentatively TRBD1 (5 bases). The V end was cut by 1 base, the J end by 7 bases, with 14 bases between. The CDR3 runs to 16 residues. CDR1 SGHAT and CDR2 FQNNGV come from the germline V gene. The CDR3 protein is CASSLVFGQGNSPLHF. The CDR3 nucleotides read TGTGCCAGCAGCTTAGTGTTCGGACAAGGAAATTCACCCCTCCACTTT.

This clone is a singleton in its sample. The CDR3 is CASSYIPGIYEQYF. The DNA of the CDR3 is TGTGCCAGCAGTTACATTCCGGGGATCTACGAGCAGTACTTC. This rearrangement joins TRBV6-5 to TRBJ2-7; D is possibly TRBD2 (5 bases). This CDR3 is 14 amino acids long. Germline CDR1 MNHEY, CDR2 SVGAGI. V lost 2 bases and J 3 bases, leaving 11 bases between the germline ends.

This sequence joins TRBV6-1 and TRBJ2-5; a possible D gene is TRBD2 (5 bases). The V and J ends lost 7 bases and 4 bases respectively, with 19 bases between them. Per the germline V gene, CDR1 is MNHNS and CDR2 is SASEGT. There are 15 residues in the CDR3. CDR3 sequence reads: CASKIRGPGGETQYF. The CDR3 nucleotides read TGTGCCAGCAAAATTCGAGGTCCCGGAGGAGAGACCCAGTACTTC.

The V and J genes are TRBV5-1 and TRBJ1-4; no firm D call. Germline-derived CDR1 and CDR2 are SGHRS and YFSETQ. V lost 2 bases and J lost 0, with 5 bases in between. This CDR3 is built from 14 residues. CDR3 protein: CASSFGATNEKLFF. The CDR3, as DNA: TGCGCCAGCAGCTTCGGTGCAACTAATGAAAAACTGTTTTTT.